The rows below give T cell receptor beta chains drawn from one sample of a study of T cell responses to AZD1222 COVID-19 vaccine. TCRdb keeps only in-frame clones here, not all; method: immunoSEQ multiplex PCR. The sample contains approximately 90,000 clones, more than 70% of which appear only once. The sequenced sample was peripheral blood, obtained on day 0 of AZD1222 vaccination. Receptor source: an adult in good health. CDR3s include the opening cysteine and the closing phenylalanine or tryptophan. D genes are given only for firm matches. Where a row states a size, it is once, few, many or the class of an expanded clone; other rows omit it.

-,TRBD2,TRBV2,TRBJ2-7,TGTGCCAGCAGGAAGGCGGGAGGACCTCTAGAGCAGTACTTC,CASRKAGGPLEQYF
-,-,TRBV2,TRBJ1-1,TGTGCCAGCAGTGAAGGATACGAGAGAGGAGCTTTCTTT,CASSEGYERGAFF
-,-,TRBV27,TRBJ2-7,TGTGCCAGCAGTCCCCAGGCCCGGGGCTACGAGCAGTACTTC,CASSPQARGYEQYF
-,-,TRBV5-8,TRBJ1-1,TGTGCCAGCAGCACCAAACCAGGAATCACTGAAGCTTTCTTT,CASSTKPGITEAFF
-,TRBD2,TRBV7-9,TRBJ2-3,TGTGCCAGCAGCGCGGGAGGACTGAGCACAGATACGCAGTATTTT,CASSAGGLSTDTQYF
-,-,TRBV28,TRBJ1-1,TGTGCCAGCAAACCTCCGGGGGCACGAAACACTGAAGCTTTCTTT,CASKPPGARNTEAFF
-,-,TRBV15,TRBJ1-4,TGTGCCACCAGCAGAGAGGGGTTGTACAATGAAAAACTGTTTTTT,CATSREGLYNEKLFF
-,TRBD2,TRBV9,TRBJ2-7,TGTGCCAGCAGCGTAGGTGAGGCTAGCGGGGGCTTTTACGAGCAGTACTTC,CASSVGEASGGFYEQYF
-,TRBD1,TRBV18,TRBJ1-1,TGTGCCAGCTCACCCGGACAGGGCGGGTGGAACACTGAAGCTTTCTTT,CASSPGQGGWNTEAFF
few,-,TRBV5-5,TRBJ2-7,TGTGCCAGCAGCCCGAGACAGGTTTCCTACGAGCAGTACTTC,CASSPRQVSYEQYF
-,-,TRBV30,TRBJ1-2,TGTGCCTGGAGTGAGAATAACTATGGCTACACCTTC,CAWSENNYGYTF
-,TRBD2,TRBV5-1,TRBJ2-7,TGCGCCAGCGCCGGGGGACTAACCTACGAGCAGTACTTC,CASAGGLTYEQYF
-,-,TRBV3-1/TRBV3-2,TRBJ2-1,TGTGCCAGCAGCCAAGAAGGGTCCAGAAACAATGAGCAGTTCTTC,CASSQEGSRNNEQFF
-,-,TRBV7-2,TRBJ1-2,TGTGCCAGCAGCTTAGGCACTGGGGGCTACACCTTC,CASSLGTGGYTF
-,TRBD2,TRBV12-3/TRBV12-4,TRBJ2-3,TGTGCCAGCGGGCGGGGAGGGGATACGCAGTATTTT,CASGRGGDTQYF
-,TRBD1,TRBV19,TRBJ2-5,TGTGCCAGTAGTATGAGGCAGGGGGTTCAAGAGACCCAGTACTTC,CASSMRQGVQETQYF
-,-,TRBV3-1/TRBV3-2,TRBJ1-2,TGTGCCAGCAGCCAAGATACAAGGGGCAGGGCTGCCTATGGCTACACCTTC,CASSQDTRGRAAYGYTF
-,-,TRBV5-1,TRBJ2-7,TGCGCCAGCCGATTGTCGGGAGCCTACGAGCAGTACTTC,CASRLSGAYEQYF
-,-,TRBV21-1,TRBJ2-1,TGTGCCAGCAGCCCTGCCAAAGAAGCGGACAGGGGGAGGACCTACAATGAGCAGTTCTTC,CASSPAKEADRGRTYNEQFF
-,-,TRBV7-8,TRBJ2-7,TGTGCCAGCAGCTATGGGAGAAGTGAGGCCATTTACGAGCAGTACTTC,CASSYGRSEAIYEQYF
-,TRBD1,TRBV29-1,TRBJ1-1,TGCAGCACGGACAGGGGTTTGGGAACTGAAGCTTTCTTT,CSTDRGLGTEAFF
-,-,TRBV12-3/TRBV12-4,TRBJ1-1,TGTGCCAGCAGTTCCCTCGGGGTGACTGAAGCTTTCTTT,CASSSLGVTEAFF
-,TRBD2,TRBV10-1,TRBJ2-2,TGCGCCAGCAGTGATGGTAGCGGGGGATTGGAAACCGGGGAGCTGTTTTTT,CASSDGSGGLETGELFF
-,-,TRBV7-2,TRBJ2-3,TGTGCCAGCAGCTCCACGGCTGGGCTAGCAACAGATACGCAGTATTTT,CASSSTAGLATDTQYF
-,TRBD2,TRBV5-6,TRBJ2-7,TGTGCCAGCAGCTCATCCGGGACTAGCGGAACCAAAAACTACGAGCAGTACTTC,CASSSSGTSGTKNYEQYF
-,-,TRBV6-1,TRBJ2-7,TGTGCCAGCAGTGAATGGGCAGTATACGAGCAGTACTTC,CASSEWAVYEQYF
-,-,TRBV6-6,TRBJ1-6,TGTGCCAGCAAGGGCTCCTATAATTCACCCCTCCACTTT,CASKGSYNSPLHF
-,-,TRBV4-3,TRBJ1-2,TGCGCCAGCAGCCAAGGAGTGGTGGCGGGTATCTATGGCTACACCTTC,CASSQGVVAGIYGYTF
-,-,TRBV18,TRBJ1-2,TGTGCCAGCTCACCCAGGGATAACTATGGCTACACCTTC,CASSPRDNYGYTF
-,TRBD2,TRBV7-2,TRBJ2-7,TGTGCCAGCAGTCTAAATGCGGGAGGGCCCTACGAGCAGTACTTC,CASSLNAGGPYEQYF
-,-,TRBV30,TRBJ1-2,TGTGCCTGGGCCGAAATCTATGGCTACACCTTC,CAWAEIYGYTF
-,TRBD2,TRBV23-1,TRBJ2-5,TGCGCCAGCAGTCCAGCGGGGGGGCGAGAGACCCAGTACTTC,CASSPAGGRETQYF
-,-,TRBV7-9,TRBJ2-5,TGTGCCAGCAGCACTCCCGCCGGGACCCTCGGGGAGACCCAGTACTTC,CASSTPAGTLGETQYF
-,-,TRBV5-6,TRBJ1-3,TGTGCCAGCAGCCCACCGGCAGGAAACACCATATATTTT,CASSPPAGNTIYF
once,-,TRBV4-3,TRBJ1-2,TGCGCCAGCAGCCAAGCTGGCCTCCCTGGCTACACCTTC,CASSQAGLPGYTF
once,TRBD1,TRBV5-1,TRBJ2-5,TGCGCCAGCAGCCCTGGGACAGGGGGCTACCAAGAGACCCAGTACTTC,CASSPGTGGYQETQYF
-,TRBD1,TRBV6-2/TRBV6-3,TRBJ1-1,TGTGCCAGCAGGCCTACAGGGGGCACTGAAGCTTTCTTT,CASRPTGGTEAFF
-,TRBD1,TRBV6-5,TRBJ2-1,TGTGCCAGCAGGTCCGGGACAGGGGGCAATGAGCAGTTCTTC,CASRSGTGGNEQFF
few,-,TRBV15,TRBJ1-4,TGTGCCACCAGCTTGGACAGACGAGCAACTAATGAAAAACTGTTTTTT,CATSLDRRATNEKLFF
-,-,TRBV30,TRBJ1-6,TGTGCCTCTCCGGGGAGGGGAGGGAATTCACCCCTCCACTTT,CASPGRGGNSPLHF
-,-,TRBV27,TRBJ2-7,TGTGCCAGCAGTTTGGGATACGAGCAGTACTTC,CASSLGYEQYF